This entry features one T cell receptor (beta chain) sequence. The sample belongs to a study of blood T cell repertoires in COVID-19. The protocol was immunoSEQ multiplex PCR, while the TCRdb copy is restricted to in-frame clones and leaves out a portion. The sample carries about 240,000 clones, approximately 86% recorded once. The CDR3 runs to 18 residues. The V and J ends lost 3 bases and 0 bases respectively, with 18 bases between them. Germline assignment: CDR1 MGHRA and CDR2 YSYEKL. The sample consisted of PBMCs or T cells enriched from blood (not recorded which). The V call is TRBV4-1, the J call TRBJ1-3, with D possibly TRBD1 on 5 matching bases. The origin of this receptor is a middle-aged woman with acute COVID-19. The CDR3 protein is CASSQIQQRDSSGNTIYF. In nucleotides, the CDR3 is TGCGCCAGCAGCCAGATCCAGCAGAGGGACTCCTCTGGAAACACCATATATTTT.